This T cell receptor (beta chain) was observed in a study of T-cell reconstitution after alpha-beta-depleted transplantation in children. CDR1 is MDHEN, CDR2 SYDVKM, per germline. Trimming took 8 bases from V and 4 from J, leaving 12 bases between them. CDR3 length: 13 residues. Study-wide findings and caveats: Once a year had passed after transplant, T-cell counts and diversity came mostly from newly produced T cells. Some patients owed their high day-60 TCRbeta diversity to surviving recipient T cells and thymic progenitors.

This clonotype was picked up a small number of times. Antigen specificity is unknown. The library targeted TCRbeta and was prepared with unique molecular identifiers. TCRdb processed the PCR reads anew with MiXCR; each CDR3 protein has one entry. The profile shows 450,000 to 550,000 distinct CDR3 sequences, around 10% of them singletons. The TCR comes from a female patient aged 2-10 years who had a stem cell transplant for aplastic anemia, so the T cells may come from the graft donor. This sample comprised PBMCs, mostly from graft donor cells, obtained 180 days after TCRalphabeta/CD19-depleted stem cell transplant. The V and J genes are TRBV28 and TRBJ1-5; the D gene is possibly TRBD1 (6 bases). CDR3 coding DNA: TGTGCCAGCTTTTCGGACAGTAATCAGCCCCAGCATTTT. Translation: CASFSDSNQPQHF.